The 22 T cell receptor beta chains in this list originate from one sample, sequenced in a study of blood T cell repertoires in COVID-19. Sequenced by immunoSEQ multiplex PCR; TCRdb stores in-frame clones only, minus some. The sample yields 300,000 to 350,000 clones, 85% to 90% seen once. Sequenced: PBMCs or T cells enriched from blood (not recorded which). The receptors stem from a woman between 18 and 29 years old with acute COVID-19.

This chain uses TRBV12-3 or TRBV12-4 with TRBJ1-2; D perhaps matches TRBD1 (5 bases). Trimming cost V 2 bases and J 3 bases, with 7 bases left between them. The CDR3 is 13 amino acids. CDR3 amino acids: CASSLRGYYGYTF. The CDR3, as DNA: TGTGCCAGCAGTTTACGGGGGTACTATGGCTACACCTTC.

The V and J genes are TRBV6-5 and TRBJ1-4; D possibly corresponds to TRBD1 (5 bases). Germline V lookup: CDR1 MNHEY, CDR2 SVGAGI. The CDR3 loop spans 15 amino acids. Trimming pared 2 bases from V and 5 bases from J, leaving 12 bases between. CDR3 DNA sequence: TGTGCCAGCAGTTACATCCGGGCAGGGAATGAAAAACTGTTTTTT. This translates into CASSYIRAGNEKLFF.

V usage is TRBV2 and J usage is TRBJ1-4; no clear D. In germline, CDR1 is SNHLY, CDR2 FYNNEI. The CDR3 contains 16 residues. V was pared by 7 bases and J by 0 bases, with 15 bases between. The CDR3 nucleotides are TGTGCCAGCAAATCCCTTGATCAGGCAACTAATGAAAAACTGTTTTTT. This translates into CASKSLDQATNEKLFF.

The chain carries TRBV7-6 and TRBJ2-3; 10 bases are shared with TRBD1. Unmatched junction bases numbered 10, after V lost 10 bases and J lost 3 bases. Looked up from germline, CDR1 is SGHVS and CDR2 is FNYEAQ. The CDR3 sequence is 15 residues long. CDR3 amino acids: CATVGGTGATDTQYF. CDR3 coding DNA: TGTGCCACCGTGGGAGGGACAGGGGCAACAGATACGCAGTATTTT.

This chain connects TRBV6-8 to TRBJ1-5; D is unresolved. With 5 bases removed from V and 1 base from J, the gap between germline ends came to 21 bases. CDR1 MNHGY and CDR2 SAAAGT come from the germline V gene. CDR3 length: 18 amino acids. CDR3 bases: TGTGCCAGCAGTAATGAGGGTCTTTTTTTAGGGAGCAATCAGCCCCAGCATTTT. It codes for CASSNEGLFLGSNQPQHF.

V gene TRBV28 combines with J gene TRBJ1-5, with 7 bases fitting TRBD1. Germline CDR1 is MDHEN and CDR2 is SYDVKM. The CDR3 is 15 amino acids. V dropped 5 bases and J dropped 4; count of bases not matched to a gene: 8. This chain's CDR3 is CASSPPDRENQPQHF. The CDR3 bases are TGTGCCAGCAGTCCCCCCGACAGGGAAAATCAGCCCCAGCATTTT.

CDR3 residues: CAISDELGDNEQFF. CDR3 nucleotide sequence: TGTGCCATCAGTGATGAGCTAGGGGATAATGAGCAGTTCTTC. V usage is TRBV10-3 and J usage is TRBJ2-1; possibly TRBD1 for D (5 bases). V gave up 3 bases and J gave up 7 bases, with 13 bases separating them. Looked up from germline, CDR1 is ENHRY and CDR2 is SYGVKD. The CDR3 extends over 14 amino acids.

This chain uses TRBV7-8 with TRBJ1-2, with a tentative D call TRBD1 (5 bases). The CDR3 sequence is 13 residues long. The germline V and J ends were trimmed by 5 bases and 1 base, with 8 bases remaining between them. CDR1 SGHVS and CDR2 FQNEAQ come from the germline V gene. This CDR3 reads CASSPQDNYGYTF. The CDR3 DNA follows: TGTGCCAGCAGCCCACAGGATAACTATGGCTACACCTTC. The whole variable domain, filled in from reference TRBV7-8 and TRBJ1-2, reads GAGVSQSPRYKVAKRGQDVALRCDPISGHVSLFWYQQALGQGPEFLTYFQNEAQLDKSGLPSDRFFAERPEGSVSTLKIQRTQQEDSAVYLCASSPQDNYGYTFGSGTRLTVV.

This sequence joins TRBV20-1 and TRBJ2-5; 12 bases fit TRBD2. With 3 bases clipped from V and 4 bases from J, the junction kept 9 bases outside the gene matches. The V gene's germline CDR1 is DFQATT and CDR2 SNEGSKA (reference sequence). The CDR3 loop spans 16 amino acids. CDR3 coding DNA: TGCAGTGCTAGTCCCCCGACTAGCGGGAGAGGAGAGACCCAGTACTTC. Protein: CSASPPTSGRGETQYF.

J is TRBJ2-5 and V is TRBV7-2, with 13 bases that match TRBD2. J gave up 3 bases and V 3 bases, and 7 bases lay outside the gene matches. CDR1 is SGHTA, CDR2 FQGNSA, per germline. The CDR3 loop spans 17 amino acids. CDR3 region: CASSFLSGLAGKETQYF. The DNA for the CDR3 is TGTGCCAGCAGCTTCCTCTCGGGACTAGCGGGGAAAGAGACCCAGTACTTC.

The V and J genes are TRBV20-1 and TRBJ2-7; D remains ambiguous. The germline V gene has CDR1 DFQATT and CDR2 SNEGSKA (reference sequence). The germline V and J ends were trimmed by 5 bases and 3 bases, with 8 bases remaining between them. The CDR3 is 11 residues long. For the CDR3, the DNA is TGCAGTGCTTTGCTATACTACGAGCAGTACTTC. It is translated as CSALLYYEQYF.

The genes are TRBV7-2 and TRBJ2-1; 13 positions match TRBD2. The CDR3 is 17 residues long. Germline assignment: CDR1 SGHTA and CDR2 FQGNSA. Trimming removed 5 bases from V and 5 bases from J; junction bases left unmatched: 9. CDR3 DNA sequence: TGTGCCAGCAGCGTTTCCCGGACTAGCGGGAGCGACAATGAGCAGTTCTTC. Translating gives CASSVSRTSGSDNEQFF.

V gene TRBV7-2 combines with J gene TRBJ1-2; weak D call: TRBD1 (6 bases). From germline, CDR1 is SGHTA and CDR2 FQGNSA. This CDR3 has 14 residues. Trimming left V 5 bases short and J 6 bases short, with 16 bases between. This CDR3 is CASSLPSGAHGYTF. As DNA, the CDR3 is TGTGCCAGCAGCCTTCCTTCAGGGGCTCATGGCTACACCTTC.

The rearrangement joins TRBV7-2 to TRBJ2-5; the D is unclear. The ends were cut back, 5 bases at V and 2 bases at J, with 12 bases in the middle. Germline assignment: CDR1 SGHTA and CDR2 FQGNSA. The CDR3 is 14 amino acids. As DNA, the CDR3 is TGTGCCAGCAGCCCGCAGATGAGGCAAGAGACCCAGTACTTC. This encodes CASSPQMRQETQYF.

The J gene is TRBJ2-1, the V gene TRBV28; 7 nucleotides agree with TRBD1. V gave up 5 bases and J gave up 5 bases; unmatched junction bases: 15. The CDR3 contains 17 residues. Germline V gene lookup returns CDR1 MDHEN and CDR2 SYDVKM. The CDR3 DNA follows: TGTGCCAGCAGTCCACATCCGACCGTAAGGGGGCACAATGAGCAGTTCTTC. Its translation: CASSPHPTVRGHNEQFF.

This clone was found a few times. This chain connects TRBV12-3 or TRBV12-4 to TRBJ1-5; D remains unclear. The CDR3 runs 13 residues. V lost 5 bases and J 5 bases, leaving 10 bases between the germline ends. In nucleotides, the CDR3 is TGTGCCAGCAGTCTCGAATCGGATCAGCCCCAGCATTTT. Its translation: CASSLESDQPQHF.

In DNA form, the CDR3 reads TGTGCCATGGAACAGGGAATGAAAGAAAAACTGTTTTTT. Amino acids: CAMEQGMKEKLFF. The chain joins TRBV6-5 to TRBJ1-4; TRBD1 is a possible D gene (6 bases). The germline V and J ends were trimmed by 10 bases and 8 bases, with 17 bases remaining between them. The length of the CDR3 is 13 residues. Germline CDR1 and CDR2: MNHEY and SVGAGI.

This chain uses TRBV27 with TRBJ1-2; the match to TRBD1 covers 7 bases. The CDR3 consists of 15 residues. The germline gives CDR1 MNHEY, CDR2 SMNVEV (reference sequence). Losses at the gene ends were 4 bases for V and 5 bases for J; bases not matched to a gene: 10. CDR3 DNA: TGTGCCAGCAGTTCCAACAGGGGACTCCCATATGGCTACACCTTC. Its translation is CASSSNRGLPYGYTF.

CDR3: CASSLGRTANYGYTF. Here the CDR3 DNA reads TGTGCCAGCAGCTTGGGGCGGACAGCTAACTATGGCTACACCTTC. The J gene is TRBJ1-2, the V gene TRBV5-6; a weak D match, TRBD1 (6 bases). V was pared by 0 bases and J by 0 bases, with 9 bases between. Germline assignment: CDR1 SGHDT and CDR2 YYEEEE. The CDR3 is 15 residues long.

This sequence joins TRBV5-6 and TRBJ1-1; D is possibly TRBD1 (6 bases). Per the germline V gene, CDR1 is SGHDT and CDR2 is YYEEEE. Trimming took 5 bases from V and 4 from J, leaving 12 bases between them. This CDR3 is 13 amino acids long. The CDR3 coding sequence is TGTGCCAGCAGAAACAGGGTGAGCACTGAAGCTTTCTTT. This codes for CASRNRVSTEAFF.

The gene calls are TRBV18 and TRBJ1-1; D ambiguous. The CDR3 sequence is 14 residues long. Germline lookup yields CDR1 KGHSH and CDR2 LQKENI. V lost 1 base and J 0 bases, leaving 6 bases between the germline ends. CDR3 residues: CASSPLAMNTEAFF. CDR3 DNA sequence: TGTGCCAGCTCACCACTAGCGATGAACACTGAAGCTTTCTTT.

This chain connects TRBV6-1 to TRBJ1-6; no clear D. Trimming left V 2 bases short and J 0 bases short, with 11 bases between. Germline loops: CDR1 MNHNS, CDR2 SASEGT. The CDR3 has 17 amino acids. The CDR3: CASSENVPSSYNSPLHF. DNA of the CDR3: TGTGCCAGCAGTGAAAACGTCCCGAGCTCCTATAATTCACCCCTCCACTTT.